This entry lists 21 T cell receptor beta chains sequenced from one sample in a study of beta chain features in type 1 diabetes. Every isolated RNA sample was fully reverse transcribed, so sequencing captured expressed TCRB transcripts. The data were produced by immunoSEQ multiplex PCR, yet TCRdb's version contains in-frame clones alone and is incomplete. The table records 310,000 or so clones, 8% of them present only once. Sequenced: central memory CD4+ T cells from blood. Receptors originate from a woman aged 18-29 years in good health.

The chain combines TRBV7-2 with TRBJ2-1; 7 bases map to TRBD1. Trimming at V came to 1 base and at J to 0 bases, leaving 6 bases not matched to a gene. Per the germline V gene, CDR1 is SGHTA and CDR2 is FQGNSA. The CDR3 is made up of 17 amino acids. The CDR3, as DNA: TGTGCCAGCAGCTTAGGAGGGGGCTCAAGCTCCTACAATGAGCAGTTCTTC. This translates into CASSLGGGSSSYNEQFF.

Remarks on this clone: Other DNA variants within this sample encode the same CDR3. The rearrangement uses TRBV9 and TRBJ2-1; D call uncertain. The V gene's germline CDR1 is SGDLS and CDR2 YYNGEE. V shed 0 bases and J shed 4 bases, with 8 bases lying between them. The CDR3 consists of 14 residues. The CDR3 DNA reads TGTGCCAGCAGCGTAGCTTCCGGATACAATGAGCAGTTCTTC. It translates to CASSVASGYNEQFF.

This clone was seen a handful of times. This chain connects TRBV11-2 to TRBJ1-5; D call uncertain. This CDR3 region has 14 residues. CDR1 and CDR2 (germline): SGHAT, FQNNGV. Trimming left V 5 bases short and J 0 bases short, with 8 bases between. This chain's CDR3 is CASSPEPSNQPQHF. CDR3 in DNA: TGTGCCAGCAGCCCCGAGCCTAGCAATCAGCCCCAGCATTTT.

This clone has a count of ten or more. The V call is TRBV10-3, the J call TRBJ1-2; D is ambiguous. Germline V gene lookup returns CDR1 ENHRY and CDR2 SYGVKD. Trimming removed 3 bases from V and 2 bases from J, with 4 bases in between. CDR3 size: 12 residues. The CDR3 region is CAISDGNYGYTF. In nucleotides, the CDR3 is TGTGCCATCAGTGACGGAAACTATGGCTACACCTTC.

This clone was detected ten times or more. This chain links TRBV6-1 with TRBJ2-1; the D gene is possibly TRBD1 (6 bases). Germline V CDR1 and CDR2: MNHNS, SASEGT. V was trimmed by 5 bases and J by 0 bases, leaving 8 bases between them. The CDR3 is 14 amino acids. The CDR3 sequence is CASSRQASYNEQFF. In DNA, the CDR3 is TGTGCCAGCAGTAGACAGGCCTCCTACAATGAGCAGTTCTTC.

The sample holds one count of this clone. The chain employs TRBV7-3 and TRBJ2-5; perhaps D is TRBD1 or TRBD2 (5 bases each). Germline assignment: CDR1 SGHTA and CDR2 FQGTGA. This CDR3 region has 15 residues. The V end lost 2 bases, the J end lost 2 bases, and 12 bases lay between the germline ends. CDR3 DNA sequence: TGTGCCAGCAGCTTACGAACAGGAGGACAAGAGACCCAGTACTTC. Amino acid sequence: CASSLRTGGQETQYF.

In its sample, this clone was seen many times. CDR3 region: CASSLDAYTGTLETQYF. In DNA, the CDR3 is TGTGCCAGCAGTTTAGACGCCTACACGGGCACCTTAGAGACCCAGTACTTC. V is TRBV28 and J is TRBJ2-5; D remains ambiguous. This CDR3 is 17 amino acids long. The V and J ends lost 2 bases and 4 bases respectively, with 20 bases between them. Germline lookup yields CDR1 MDHEN and CDR2 SYDVKM. Supplemented by reference TRBV28 and TRBJ2-5, the full variable domain reads DVKVTQSSRYLVKRTGEKVFLECVQDMDHENMFWYRQDPGLGLRLIYFSYDVKMKEKGDIPEGYSVSREKKERFSLILESASTNQTSMYLCASSLDAYTGTLETQYFGPGTRLLVL.

CDR3 sequence reads: CASSQDRGVGELFF. The CDR3 DNA is TGTGCCAGCAGCCAGGACAGGGGAGTCGGGGAGCTGTTTTTT. The chain joins TRBV7-9 to TRBJ2-2, with 9 bases matching TRBD1. CDR1 and CDR2 from the germline V gene are SEHNR and FQNEAQ (reference sequence). V was pared by 5 bases and J by 7 bases, with 5 bases of the junction left unmatched. CDR3 length: 14 residues.

CDR3 DNA: TGTGCCAGCAGTGAATTAGCGGGAGGGACAGATACGCAGTATTTT. Protein sequence: CASSELAGGTDTQYF. The gene calls are TRBV28 and TRBJ2-3, with TRBD2 identical over 11 bases. The CDR3 extends over 15 amino acids. J was trimmed by 3 bases and V by 5 bases; bases with no gene match: 4. Germline CDR1 reads MDHEN; CDR2 reads SYDVKM.

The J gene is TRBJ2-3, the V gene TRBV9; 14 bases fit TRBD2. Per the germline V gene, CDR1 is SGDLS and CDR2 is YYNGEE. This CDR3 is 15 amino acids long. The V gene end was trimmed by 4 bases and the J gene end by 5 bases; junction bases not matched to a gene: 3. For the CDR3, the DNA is TGTGCCAGCAGCCTTGGGACTAGCGGGAGAGATACGCAGTATTTT. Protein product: CASSLGTSGRDTQYF.

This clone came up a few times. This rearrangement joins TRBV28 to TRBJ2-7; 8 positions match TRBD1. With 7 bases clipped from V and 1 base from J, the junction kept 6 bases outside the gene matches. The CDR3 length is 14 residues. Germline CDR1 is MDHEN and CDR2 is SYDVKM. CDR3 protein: CASIGQGSSYEQYF. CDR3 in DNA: TGTGCCAGCATAGGACAGGGTTCATCCTACGAGCAGTACTTC.

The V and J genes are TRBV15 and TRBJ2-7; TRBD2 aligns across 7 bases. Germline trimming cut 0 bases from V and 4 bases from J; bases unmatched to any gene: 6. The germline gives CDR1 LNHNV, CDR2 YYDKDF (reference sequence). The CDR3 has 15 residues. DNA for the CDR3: TGTGCCACCAGCAGAGATCGGCTAGCGGCTTACGAGCAGTACTTC. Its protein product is CATSRDRLAAYEQYF.

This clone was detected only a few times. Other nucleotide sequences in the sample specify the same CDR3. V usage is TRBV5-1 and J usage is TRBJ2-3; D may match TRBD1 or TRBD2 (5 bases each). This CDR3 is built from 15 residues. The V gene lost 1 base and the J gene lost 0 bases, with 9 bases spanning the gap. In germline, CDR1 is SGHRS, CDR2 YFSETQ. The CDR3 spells CASSLPRGSTDTQYF. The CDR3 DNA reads TGCGCCAGCAGCTTGCCGAGGGGCAGCACAGATACGCAGTATTTT.

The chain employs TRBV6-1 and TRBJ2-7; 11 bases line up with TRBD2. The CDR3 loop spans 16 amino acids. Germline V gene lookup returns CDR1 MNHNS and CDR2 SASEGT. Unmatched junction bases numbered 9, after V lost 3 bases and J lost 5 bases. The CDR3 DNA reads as TGTGCCAGCAGTGAGGGAAGGGCTAGCGGGAGGAACGAGCAGTACTTC. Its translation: CASSEGRASGRNEQYF.

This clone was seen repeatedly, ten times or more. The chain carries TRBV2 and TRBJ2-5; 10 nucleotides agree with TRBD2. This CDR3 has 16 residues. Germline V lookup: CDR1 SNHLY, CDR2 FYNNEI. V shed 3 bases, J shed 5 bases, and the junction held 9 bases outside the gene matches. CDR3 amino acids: CASSDTLAGAAETQYF. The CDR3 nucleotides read TGTGCCAGCAGTGATACTCTAGCGGGAGCGGCGGAGACCCAGTACTTC.

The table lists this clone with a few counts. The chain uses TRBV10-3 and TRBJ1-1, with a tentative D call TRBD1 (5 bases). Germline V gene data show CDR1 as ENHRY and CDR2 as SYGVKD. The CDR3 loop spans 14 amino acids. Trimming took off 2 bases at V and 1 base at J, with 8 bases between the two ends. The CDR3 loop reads CAISEGTGNTEAFF. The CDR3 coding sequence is TGTGCCATCAGTGAGGGAACAGGGAACACTGAAGCTTTCTTT.

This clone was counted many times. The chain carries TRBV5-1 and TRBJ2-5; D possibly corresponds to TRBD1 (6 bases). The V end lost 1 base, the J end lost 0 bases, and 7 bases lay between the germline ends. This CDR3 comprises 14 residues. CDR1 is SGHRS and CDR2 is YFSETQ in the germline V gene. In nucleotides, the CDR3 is TGCGCCAGCAGCTTGACAGGGTACCAAGAGACCCAGTACTTC. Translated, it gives CASSLTGYQETQYF.

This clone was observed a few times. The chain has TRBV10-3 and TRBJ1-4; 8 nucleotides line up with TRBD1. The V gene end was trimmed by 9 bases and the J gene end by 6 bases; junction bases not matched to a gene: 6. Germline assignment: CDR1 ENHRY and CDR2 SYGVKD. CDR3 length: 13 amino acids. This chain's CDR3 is CAISDRVDEKLFF. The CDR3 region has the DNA TGTGCCATATCGGACAGGGTGGATGAAAAACTGTTTTTT.

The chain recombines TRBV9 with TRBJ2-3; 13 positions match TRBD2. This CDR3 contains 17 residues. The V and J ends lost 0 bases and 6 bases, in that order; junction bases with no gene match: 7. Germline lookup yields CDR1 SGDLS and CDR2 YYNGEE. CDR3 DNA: TGTGCCAGCAGCGTAGACGTGGGGACTAGCGGGACTGATACGCAGTATTTT. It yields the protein CASSVDVGTSGTDTQYF.

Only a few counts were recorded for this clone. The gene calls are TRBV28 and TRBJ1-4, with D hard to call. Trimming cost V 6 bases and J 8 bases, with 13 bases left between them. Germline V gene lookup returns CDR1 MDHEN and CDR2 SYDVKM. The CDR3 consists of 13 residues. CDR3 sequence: CASSPTGLEKLFF. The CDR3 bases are TGTGCCAGCAGCCCGACGGGCCTGGAAAAACTGTTTTTT.

Here the CDR3 reads CASSPRSEADTQYF. CDR3 in DNA: TGTGCCAGCAGTCCGCGGAGTGAAGCAGATACGCAGTATTTT. J is TRBJ2-3 and V is TRBV7-2; D is undetermined. The CDR3 runs 14 residues. Trimming stripped 6 bases from V and 4 bases from J, with 14 bases between. The germline CDR1 and CDR2 sequences are SGHTA and FQGNSA.